The 31 T cell receptor beta chains in this list originate from one sample, sequenced in a study of blood T cell repertoires in COVID-19 (dated by TCRdb to 2018 to 2021). Libraries came from the immunoSEQ multiplex PCR assay. TCRdb re-hosts the immuneACCESS table, in-frame sequences only. Its copies lack some clones; in the studies checked, an unresolved V gene accounts for under half of them, and the cause for the rest is not known. The sample table contains about 80,000 clones; only one count was recorded for around 69% of them. About 16% of the sample is in the top ten clones. Sequencing was done on a sample of peripheral blood. These receptors were obtained from a man aged 65 to 85 with active or convalescent COVID-19.

This clone was seen more than once but under ten times. This sequence joins TRBV5-6 and TRBJ2-7; D ambiguous. V gave up 3 bases and J gave up 2 bases, with 3 bases separating them. The CDR3 length is 11 residues. Germline assignment: CDR1 SGHDT and CDR2 YYEEEE. The CDR3: CASSSAYEQYF. The CDR3 nucleotides read TGTGCCAGCAGCTCCGCCTACGAGCAGTACTTC.

This chain uses TRBV12-3 or TRBV12-4 with TRBJ1-1; D unclear. This CDR3 contains 11 residues. The ends were cut back, 6 bases at V and 7 bases at J, with 9 bases in the middle. CDR3 bases: TGTGCCAGCAGCCGAGGGCGTGAAGCTTTCTTT. This codes for CASSRGREAFF.

The V call is TRBV13, the J call TRBJ1-3; D not resolved. V was pared by 5 bases and J by 4 bases, with 12 bases between. CDR3 length: 14 residues. In germline, CDR1 is PRHDT, CDR2 FYEKMQ (reference sequence). In DNA, the CDR3 is TGTGCCAGCAGCCACAGCCGGTCGGGAAACACCATATATTTT. As protein: CASSHSRSGNTIYF.

This clone was seen a single time. V usage is TRBV28 and J usage is TRBJ1-1; D remains ambiguous. V lost 3 bases to trimming and J lost 13 bases, with 15 bases between them. The germline V gene has CDR1 MDHEN and CDR2 SYDVKM. This CDR3 is 12 amino acids long. CDR3 residues: CASSLGPERGFF. CDR3 sequence (DNA): TGTGCCAGCAGTTTGGGTCCGGAGAGAGGTTTCTTT.

The chain uses TRBV11-3 and TRBJ1-6; a weak D match, TRBD1 (6 bases). V shed 5 bases and J shed 8 bases, with 13 bases lying between them. CDR1 and CDR2 from the germline V gene are SGHNT and YENEEA. CDR3 length equals 14 residues. CDR3 sequence (DNA): TGTGCCAGCAGCCCCCGGGACAACCATTCACCCCTCCACTTT. The encoded protein is CASSPRDNHSPLHF.

This clone was seen only a few times. V usage is TRBV7-9 and J usage is TRBJ2-7; 11 nucleotides align to TRBD2. The CDR3 spans 16 residues. With V trimmed by 2 bases and J by 3 bases, 6 bases remained unmatched. From germline, CDR1 is SEHNR and CDR2 FQNEAQ (reference sequence). This chain's CDR3 is CASSLPSGGNNYEQYF. CDR3 nucleotide sequence: TGTGCCAGCAGCTTACCTAGCGGGGGGAACAACTACGAGCAGTACTTC.

The V call is TRBV6-5, the J call TRBJ1-2, with TRBD1 identical over 9 bases. The CDR3 extends over 15 amino acids. J was trimmed by 7 bases and V by 0 bases; bases with no gene match: 6. CDR1 and CDR2 from the germline V gene are MNHEY and SVGAGI. The CDR3 reads CASSYSIQGASGYTF. The CDR3 nucleotides read TGTGCCAGCAGTTACTCGATACAGGGGGCCAGTGGCTACACCTTC.

This clone was counted between two and nine times. CDR3 in amino acids: CASSYRGSGVQETQYF. In DNA, the CDR3 is TGTGCCAGCAGTTACAGGGGCTCGGGGGTCCAAGAGACCCAGTACTTC. The chain carries TRBV6-5 and TRBJ2-5; a possible D gene is TRBD2 (6 bases). This CDR3 has 16 amino acids. Per the germline V gene, CDR1 is MNHEY and CDR2 is SVGAGI. Trimming cost V 2 bases and J 1 base, with 14 bases left between them.

This clone has a single count. The V gene is TRBV19, the J gene TRBJ1-4; 8 nucleotides agree with TRBD1. The CDR3 covers 14 residues. CDR1 and CDR2 from the germline V gene are LNHDA and SQIVND (reference sequence). V trimming: 4 bases; J trimming: 8 bases; junction bases outside the gene matches: 6. CDR3 region: CASSRQGNFEKLFF. Here the CDR3 DNA reads TGTGCCAGTAGTAGACAGGGGAATTTCGAAAAACTGTTTTTT. Supplemented by reference TRBV19 and TRBJ1-4, the full variable domain reads DGGITQSPKYLFRKEGQNVTLSCEQNLNHDAMYWYRQDPGQGLRLIYYSQIVNDFQKGDIAEGYSVSREKKESFPLTVTSAQKNPTAFYLCASSRQGNFEKLFFGSGTQLSVL.

The CDR3, as DNA: TGTGCCAGCAGTTCCTCACAGGGTCTCTACGAGCAGTACTTC. Amino acids: CASSSSQGLYEQYF. The chain links TRBV28 to TRBJ2-7, with a possible D match to TRBD1 (6 bases). The CDR3 runs 14 residues. Germline loops: CDR1 MDHEN, CDR2 SYDVKM. V lost 4 bases, J lost 3 bases, and 13 bases lay in between.

V usage is TRBV5-1 and J usage is TRBJ1-1; 7 nucleotides match TRBD1. The junction had 8 bases not matched to a gene; V was cut back by 2 bases and J by 4 bases. CDR1 and CDR2 (germline): SGHRS, YFSETQ. The CDR3 has 15 amino acids. CDR3 DNA sequence: TGCGCCAGCAGCTTACAGGGGTTTCGGGGCACTGAAGCTTTCTTT. This translates into CASSLQGFRGTEAFF.

J is TRBJ1-5 and V is TRBV23-1; D not resolved. TRBV23-1 has ORF status, its function being uncertain. The CDR3 loop spans 14 amino acids. V was shortened by 0 bases and J by 5 bases, with 8 bases between the two germline ends. Written as DNA, the CDR3 is TGCGCCAGCAGTCAATCATTAGAGCATCAGCCCCAGCATTTT. Amino acid sequence: CASSQSLEHQPQHF.

Of note for this clone: The missing conserved phenylalanine or tryptophan at the end of this CDR3 makes a read error likely. The limits of the CDR3 on the DNA are not certain, so only TCRdb's listed CDR3 is given. This chain links TRBV12-2 with TRBJ2-7; TRBD2 was called by the table and not checked on the DNA. TRBV12-2 corresponds to a pseudogene. The CDR3 spans 15 amino acids, including both terminal residues. The CDR3 reads CASRLVPLGMGLRSD.

The V call is TRBV6-5, the J call TRBJ2-1; 9 positions match TRBD1. CDR1 MNHEY and CDR2 SVGAGI come from the germline V gene. This CDR3 has 15 residues. J was trimmed by 6 bases and V by 7 bases; bases with no gene match: 10. CDR3 in amino acids: CASTLTGGAVNEQFF. CDR3 coding DNA: TGTGCCAGCACCCTAACAGGGGGCGCCGTCAATGAGCAGTTCTTC.

This clone was counted a few times. This chain uses TRBV4-2 with TRBJ1-1; 9 bases fit TRBD1. Germline loops: CDR1 LGHNA, CDR2 YNFKEQ. V was clipped by 1 base and J by 10 bases; unmatched bases: 7. The CDR3 is 14 residues long. The CDR3 DNA is TGTGCCAGCAGCCAAGTTCGGGACAGGGTCGGAGCTTTCTTT. This sequence encodes CASSQVRDRVGAFF.

V and J are TRBV10-1 and TRBJ2-2, with 7 bases fitting TRBD2. The CDR3 has 15 amino acids. Germline V gene sequence: CDR1 WNHNN, CDR2 SYGVQD (reference sequence). J gave up 4 bases and V 2 bases, and 4 bases lay outside the gene matches. CDR3 in amino acids: CASSEAGDPTGELFF. The CDR3 nucleotides are TGCGCCAGCAGTGAGGCGGGGGACCCCACCGGGGAGCTGTTTTTT.

The gene calls are TRBV3-1 (or the pseudogene TRBV3-2) and TRBJ1-2; tentative D call: TRBD1 (5 bases). Germline V CDR1 and CDR2: LGHDT, YNNKEL (reference sequence). V lost 2 bases to trimming and J lost 3 bases, with 7 bases between them. The CDR3 totals 13 residues. The CDR3: CASSQSGYYGYTF. CDR3 DNA sequence: TGTGCCAGCAGCCAATCAGGGTACTATGGCTACACCTTC.

This chain uses TRBV4-1 with TRBJ2-2; the D is unclear. The germline V gene encodes CDR1 MGHRA and CDR2 YSYEKL. The V end was cut by 0 bases, the J end by 6 bases, with 11 bases between. This CDR3 is 15 amino acids long. The CDR3 nucleotides read TGCGCCAGCAGCCAAGAATCTAATGTCCCCGGGGAGCTGTTTTTT. It codes for CASSQESNVPGELFF.

This clone has just a few counts. The rearrangement uses TRBV7-2 and TRBJ2-7, with D unclear. V was pared by 5 bases and J by 4 bases, with 24 bases between. This CDR3 has 17 amino acids. The germline CDR1 and CDR2 sequences are SGHTA and FQGNSA. The CDR3 DNA reads TGTGCCAGCAGCCCTGCGGCCGGAAACCTCCGTGCTTACGAGCAGTACTTC. It codes for CASSPAAGNLRAYEQYF. Complete variable domain (other parts from reference TRBV7-2 and TRBJ2-7): GAGVSQSPSNKVTEKGKDVELRCDPISGHTALYWYRQSLGQGLEFLIYFQGNSAPDKSGLPSDRFSAERTGGSVSTLTIQRTQQEDSAVYLCASSPAAGNLRAYEQYFGPGTRLTVT.

The rearrangement uses TRBV24-1 and TRBJ2-1; D gene uncertain. The V end lost 8 bases, the J end lost 4 bases, and 8 bases lay between the germline ends. The CDR3 covers 12 residues. Germline CDR1 KGHDR, CDR2 SFDVKD. The CDR3 loop reads CATTDSYNEQFF. Written as DNA, the CDR3 is TGTGCCACCACCGACTCGTACAATGAGCAGTTCTTC.

The chain is built from TRBV27 and TRBJ2-7; 9 nucleotides align to TRBD1. Germline trimming cut 3 bases from V and 4 bases from J; bases unmatched to any gene: 10. This CDR3 is built from 16 residues. Germline lookup yields CDR1 MNHEY and CDR2 SMNVEV (reference sequence). The CDR3 nucleotides are TGTGCCAGCAGTTTCACAGGGGGCGGTGGCGGGTACGAGCAGTACTTC. Its protein product is CASSFTGGGGGYEQYF.

This clone was recorded a few times. This chain uses TRBV2 with TRBJ1-6; maybe TRBD1 (6 bases). The germline V gene encodes CDR1 SNHLY and CDR2 FYNNEI. The V end was cut by 2 bases, the J end by 6 bases, with 11 bases between. This CDR3 region has 15 residues. The CDR3, as DNA: TGTGCCAGCAGTGAAACGGGACACCCTAATTCACCCCTCCACTTT. Translated: CASSETGHPNSPLHF.

The gene calls are TRBV18 and TRBJ2-5, with D tentatively TRBD1 (5 bases). V lost 2 bases, J lost 1 base, and 11 bases lay in between. Germline V gives CDR1 KGHSH, CDR2 LQKENI. The CDR3 consists of 15 residues. CDR3 region: CASSPGAGSQETQYF. The DNA of the CDR3 is TGTGCCAGCTCACCAGGAGCAGGGTCCCAAGAGACCCAGTACTTC. The variable domain in full, completed from reference TRBV18 and TRBJ2-5, reads NAGVMQNPRHLVRRRGQEARLRCSPMKGHSHVYWYRQLPEEGLKFMVYLQKENIIDESGMPKERFSAEFPKEGPSILRIQQVVRGDSAAYFCASSPGAGSQETQYFGPGTRLLVL.

This clone has just a few counts. This CDR3 is CAIGWGMTYEQYF. In DNA form, the CDR3 reads TGTGCCATAGGTTGGGGCATGACCTACGAGCAGTACTTC. The rearrangement uses TRBV10-3 and TRBJ2-7, with a weak D call TRBD1 (5 bases). Germline V gives CDR1 ENHRY, CDR2 SYGVKD. Trimming took off 9 bases at V and 2 bases at J, with 14 bases between the two ends. The CDR3 spans 13 residues.

This clone was counted many times. J is TRBJ1-2 and V is TRBV4-1; D is undetermined. CDR1 and CDR2 (germline): MGHRA, YSYEKL. The V end lost 0 bases, the J end lost 2 bases, and 7 bases lay between the germline ends. The CDR3 contains 14 residues. The CDR3, as DNA: TGCGCCAGCAGCCAAGACCCTTTAAACTATGGCTACACCTTC. This codes for CASSQDPLNYGYTF.

The chain is built from TRBV30 and TRBJ1-3; D unresolved. V gave up 0 bases and J gave up 4 bases, with 10 bases separating them. This CDR3 is 14 amino acids long. Looked up from germline, CDR1 is GTSNPN and CDR2 is SVGIG (reference sequence). The DNA for the CDR3 is TGTGCCTGGAGTGTCGGAGCGGAAGGAAACACCATATATTTT. It yields the protein CAWSVGAEGNTIYF.

V is TRBV2 and J is TRBJ2-7; D is uncertain. The ends were cut back, 6 bases at V and 4 bases at J, with 13 bases in the middle. CDR1 is SNHLY and CDR2 is FYNNEI in the germline V gene. The length of the CDR3 is 13 residues. The CDR3 DNA reads TGTGCCAGCAGGGCATCCCCTCCGTACGAGCAGTACTTC. Translated, it gives CASRASPPYEQYF.

The gene calls are TRBV30 and TRBJ2-3; D gene uncertain. This CDR3 is 11 amino acids long. Trimming took 2 bases from V and 5 from J, leaving 5 bases between them. The germline V gene has CDR1 GTSNPN and CDR2 SVGIG (reference sequence). DNA of the CDR3: TGTGCCTGGAGTTCTATAGATACGCAGTATTTT. Protein: CAWSSIDTQYF.

The chain is built from TRBV5-6 and TRBJ1-1, with D uncertain. This CDR3 region has 11 residues. Germline V gene data show CDR1 as SGHDT and CDR2 as YYEEEE. V was cut by 3 bases and J by 7 bases, with 7 bases left in between. The CDR3 DNA reads TGTGCCAGCAGCTGGAGTCGTGAAGCTTTCTTT. Translated, it gives CASSWSREAFF.

This clone has just a few counts. This chain links TRBV27 with TRBJ1-5; the D gene is possibly TRBD1 (5 bases). CDR1 and CDR2 from the germline V gene are MNHEY and SMNVEV (reference sequence). Trimming pared 6 bases from V and 4 bases from J, leaving 10 bases between. The CDR3 totals 13 residues. The CDR3 DNA sequence: TGTGCCAGCAGCAAGACAGTTAATCAGCCCCAGCATTTT. Protein: CASSKTVNQPQHF.

The chain has TRBV28 and TRBJ1-4; D gene uncertain. Looked up from germline, CDR1 is MDHEN and CDR2 is SYDVKM. This CDR3 has 15 residues. V shed 3 bases and J shed 5 bases, with 13 bases lying between them. In nucleotides, the CDR3 is TGTGCCAGCAGTTTCATCCGGGATAAAAATGAAAAACTGTTTTTT. Translation gives CASSFIRDKNEKLFF.